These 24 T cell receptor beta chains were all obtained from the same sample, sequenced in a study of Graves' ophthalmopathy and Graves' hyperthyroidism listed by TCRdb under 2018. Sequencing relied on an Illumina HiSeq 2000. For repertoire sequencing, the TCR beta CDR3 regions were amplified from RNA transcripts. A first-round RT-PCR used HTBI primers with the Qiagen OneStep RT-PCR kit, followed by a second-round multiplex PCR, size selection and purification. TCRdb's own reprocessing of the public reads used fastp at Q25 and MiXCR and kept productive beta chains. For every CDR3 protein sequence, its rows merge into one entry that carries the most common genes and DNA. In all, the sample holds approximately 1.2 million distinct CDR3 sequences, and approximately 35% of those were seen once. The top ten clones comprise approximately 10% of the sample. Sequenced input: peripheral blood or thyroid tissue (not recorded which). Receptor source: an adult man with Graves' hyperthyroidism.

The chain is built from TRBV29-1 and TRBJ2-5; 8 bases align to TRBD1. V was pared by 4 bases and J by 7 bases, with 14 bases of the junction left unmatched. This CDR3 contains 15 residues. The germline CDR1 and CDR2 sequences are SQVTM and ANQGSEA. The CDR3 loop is CSVVGAGGGVVTQYF. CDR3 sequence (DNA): TGCAGCGTTGTCGGGGCAGGGGGCGGGGTTGTGACCCAGTACTTC. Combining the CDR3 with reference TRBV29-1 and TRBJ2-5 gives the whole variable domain SAVISQKPSRDICQRGTSLTIQCQVDSQVTMMFWYRQQPGQSLTLIATANQGSEATYESGFVIDKFPISRPNLTFSTLTVSNMSPEDSSIYLCSVVGAGGGVVTQYFGPGTRLLVL.

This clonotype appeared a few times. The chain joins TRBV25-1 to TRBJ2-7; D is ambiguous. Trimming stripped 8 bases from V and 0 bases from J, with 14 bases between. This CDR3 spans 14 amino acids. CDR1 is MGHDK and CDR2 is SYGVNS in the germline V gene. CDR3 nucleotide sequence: TGTGCCAGCTCACCGAGCAGCACCTCCTACGAGCAGTACTTC. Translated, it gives CASSPSSTSYEQYF.

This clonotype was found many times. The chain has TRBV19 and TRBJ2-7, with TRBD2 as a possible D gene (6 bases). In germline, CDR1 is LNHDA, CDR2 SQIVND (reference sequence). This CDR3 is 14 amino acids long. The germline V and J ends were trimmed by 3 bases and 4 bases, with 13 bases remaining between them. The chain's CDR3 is CASSIKQGGYEQYF. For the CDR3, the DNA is TGTGCCAGTAGTATCAAGCAGGGAGGATACGAGCAGTACTTC.

In DNA form, the CDR3 reads TGCAGTGCTACCCTTTGGGAGTCGGTGCGATTGGGTTATACTGAAGCTTTCTTT. This gives the protein CSATLWESVRLGYTEAFF. The rearrangement uses TRBV20-1 and TRBJ1-1; no clear D. Germline loops: CDR1 DFQATT, CDR2 SNEGSKA (reference sequence). CDR3 length equals 18 residues. Trimming stripped 4 bases from V and 5 bases from J, with 29 bases between.

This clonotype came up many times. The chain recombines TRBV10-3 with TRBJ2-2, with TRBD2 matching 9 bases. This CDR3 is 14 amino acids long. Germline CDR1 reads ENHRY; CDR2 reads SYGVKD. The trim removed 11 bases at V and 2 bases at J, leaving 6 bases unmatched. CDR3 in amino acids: CAVAGESNTGELFF. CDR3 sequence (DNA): TGTGCCGTAGCGGGGGAGTCCAACACCGGGGAGCTGTTTTTT.

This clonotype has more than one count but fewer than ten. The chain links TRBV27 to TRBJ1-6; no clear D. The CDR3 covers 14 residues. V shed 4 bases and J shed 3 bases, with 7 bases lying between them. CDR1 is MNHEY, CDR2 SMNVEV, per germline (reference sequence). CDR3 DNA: TGTGCCAGCAGTTCCCAGAACTATAATTCACCCCTCCACTTT. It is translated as CASSSQNYNSPLHF.

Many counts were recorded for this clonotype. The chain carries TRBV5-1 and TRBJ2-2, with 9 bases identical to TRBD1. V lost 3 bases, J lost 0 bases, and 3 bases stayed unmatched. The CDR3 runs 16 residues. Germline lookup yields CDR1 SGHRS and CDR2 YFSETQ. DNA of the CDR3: TGCGCCAGCAGCTCTAGACAGGGGGCGAACACCGGGGAGCTGTTTTTT. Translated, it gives CASSSRQGANTGELFF.

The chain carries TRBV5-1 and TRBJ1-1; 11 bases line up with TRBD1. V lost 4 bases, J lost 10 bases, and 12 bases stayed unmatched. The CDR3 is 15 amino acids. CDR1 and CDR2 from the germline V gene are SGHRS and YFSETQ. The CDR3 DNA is TGCGCCAGCAGCAGGCAGGGACAGGGGGTTGAGGCAGCTTTCTTT. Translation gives CASSRQGQGVEAAFF.

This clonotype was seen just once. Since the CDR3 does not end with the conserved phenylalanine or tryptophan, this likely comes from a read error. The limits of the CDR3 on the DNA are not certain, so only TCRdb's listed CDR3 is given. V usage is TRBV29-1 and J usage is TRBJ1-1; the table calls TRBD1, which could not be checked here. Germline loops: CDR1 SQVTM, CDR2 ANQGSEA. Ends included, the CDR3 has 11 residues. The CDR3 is CSVEEWDRGSI.

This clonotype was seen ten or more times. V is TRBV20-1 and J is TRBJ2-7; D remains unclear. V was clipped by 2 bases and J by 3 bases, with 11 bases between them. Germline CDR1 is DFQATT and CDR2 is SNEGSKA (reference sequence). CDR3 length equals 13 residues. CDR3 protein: CSARQASVYEQYF. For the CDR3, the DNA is TGCAGTGCTAGACAGGCTTCAGTCTACGAGCAGTACTTC.

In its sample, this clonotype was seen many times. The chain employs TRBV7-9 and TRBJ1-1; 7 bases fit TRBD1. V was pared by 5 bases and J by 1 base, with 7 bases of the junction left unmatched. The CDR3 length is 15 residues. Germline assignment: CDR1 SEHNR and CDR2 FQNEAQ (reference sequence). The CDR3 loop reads CASSVNRGGNTEAFF. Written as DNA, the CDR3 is TGTGCCAGCAGCGTAAACAGGGGTGGGAACACTGAAGCTTTCTTT.

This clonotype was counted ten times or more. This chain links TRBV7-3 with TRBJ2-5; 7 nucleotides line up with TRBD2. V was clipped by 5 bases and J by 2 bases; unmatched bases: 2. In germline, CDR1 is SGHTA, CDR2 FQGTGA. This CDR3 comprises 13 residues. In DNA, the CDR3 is TGTGCCAGCAGCCGACTAGCTCAAGAGACCCAGTACTTC. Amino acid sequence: CASSRLAQETQYF.

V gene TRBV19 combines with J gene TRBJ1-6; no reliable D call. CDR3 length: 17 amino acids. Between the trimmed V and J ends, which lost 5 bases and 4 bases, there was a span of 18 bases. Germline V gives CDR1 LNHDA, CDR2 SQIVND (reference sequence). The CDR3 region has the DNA TGTGCCAGTAGTCGGAATTGGAGGGCAGAATATAATTCACCCCTCCACTTT. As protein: CASSRNWRAEYNSPLHF.

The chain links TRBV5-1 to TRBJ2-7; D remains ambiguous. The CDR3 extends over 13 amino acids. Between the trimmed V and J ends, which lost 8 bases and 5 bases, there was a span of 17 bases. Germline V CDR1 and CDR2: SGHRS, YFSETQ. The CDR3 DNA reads TGCGCCAGTGGGGAATGGCGTGCGGACGAGCAGTACTTC. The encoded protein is CASGEWRADEQYF.

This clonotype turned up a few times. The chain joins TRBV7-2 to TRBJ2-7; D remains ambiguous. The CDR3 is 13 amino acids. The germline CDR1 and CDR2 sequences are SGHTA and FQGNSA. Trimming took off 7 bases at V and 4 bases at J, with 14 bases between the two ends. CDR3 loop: CASIQETQYEQYF. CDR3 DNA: TGTGCCAGCATCCAAGAAACACAGTACGAGCAGTACTTC.

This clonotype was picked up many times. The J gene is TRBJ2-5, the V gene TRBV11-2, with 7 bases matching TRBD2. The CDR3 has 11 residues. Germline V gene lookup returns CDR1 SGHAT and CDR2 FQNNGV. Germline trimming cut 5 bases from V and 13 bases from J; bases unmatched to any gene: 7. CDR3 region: CASSLSGVPYF. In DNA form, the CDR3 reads TGTGCCAGCAGCCTAAGCGGGGTTCCGTACTTC.

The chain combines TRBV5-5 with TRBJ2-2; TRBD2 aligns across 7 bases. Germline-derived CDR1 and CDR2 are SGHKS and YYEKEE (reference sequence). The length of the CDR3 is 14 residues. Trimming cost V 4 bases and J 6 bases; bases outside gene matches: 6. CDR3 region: CASSPGRTPGELFF. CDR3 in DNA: TGTGCCAGCAGCCCCGGGAGGACGCCCGGGGAGCTGTTTTTT.

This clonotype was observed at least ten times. CDR3 in DNA: TGCGCCAGCAGCTTGGCCGGGACGGGTGAAAAACTGTTTTTT. Amino acid sequence: CASSLAGTGEKLFF. This chain connects TRBV5-1 to TRBJ1-4; tentative D call: TRBD1 (5 bases). CDR3 size: 14 residues. The ends were cut back, 0 bases at V and 7 bases at J, with 10 bases in the middle. The germline CDR1 and CDR2 sequences are SGHRS and YFSETQ.

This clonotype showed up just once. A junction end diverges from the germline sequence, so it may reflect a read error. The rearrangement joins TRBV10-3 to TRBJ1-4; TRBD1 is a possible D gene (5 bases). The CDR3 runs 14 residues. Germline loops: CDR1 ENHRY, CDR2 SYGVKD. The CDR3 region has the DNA TGTGCCAGCAGTAGGGAATGGGACGGTGTAAAACTGTTTTTT. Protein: CASSREWDGVKLFF.

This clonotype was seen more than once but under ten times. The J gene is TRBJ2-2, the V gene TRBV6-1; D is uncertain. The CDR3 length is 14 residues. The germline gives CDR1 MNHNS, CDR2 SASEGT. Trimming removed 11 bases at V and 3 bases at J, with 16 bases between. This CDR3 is CASQRLVDTGELFF. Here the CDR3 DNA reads TGTGCCTCCCAAAGGCTAGTGGACACCGGGGAGCTGTTTTTT.

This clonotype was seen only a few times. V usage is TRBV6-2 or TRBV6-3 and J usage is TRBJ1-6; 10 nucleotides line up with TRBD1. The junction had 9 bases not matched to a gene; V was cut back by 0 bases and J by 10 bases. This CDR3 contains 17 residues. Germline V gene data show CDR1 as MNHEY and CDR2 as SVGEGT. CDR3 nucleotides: TGTGCCAGCAGTTACTCGTCGAAGGACAGGGGGACGTCACCCCTCCACTTT. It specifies CASSYSSKDRGTSPLHF.

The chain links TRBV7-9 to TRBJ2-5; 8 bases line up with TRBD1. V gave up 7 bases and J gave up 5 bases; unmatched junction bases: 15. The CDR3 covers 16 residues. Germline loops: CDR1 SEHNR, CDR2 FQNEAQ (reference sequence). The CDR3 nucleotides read TGTGCCAGCAACAGCGGAAAGCAGGGGGCTGGGGAGACCCAGTACTTC. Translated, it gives CASNSGKQGAGETQYF. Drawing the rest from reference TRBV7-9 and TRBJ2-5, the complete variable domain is DTGVSQNPRHKITKRGQNVTFRCDPISEHNRLYWYRQTLGQGPEFLTYFQNEAQLEKSRLLSDRFSAERPKGSFSTLEIQRTEQGDSAMYLCASNSGKQGAGETQYFGPGTRLLVL.

The CDR3 sequence is CAPWRGGYGYTF. As DNA, the CDR3 is TGTGCCCCATGGCGGGGAGGCTATGGCTACACCTTC. The rearrangement joins TRBV19 to TRBJ1-2; no clear D gene. This CDR3 has 12 amino acids. V lost 11 bases and J lost 4, with 14 bases in between. Looked up from germline, CDR1 is LNHDA and CDR2 is SQIVND (reference sequence).

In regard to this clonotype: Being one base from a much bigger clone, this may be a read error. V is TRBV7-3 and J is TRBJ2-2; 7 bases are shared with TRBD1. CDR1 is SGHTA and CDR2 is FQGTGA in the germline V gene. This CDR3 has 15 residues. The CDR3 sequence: CASSYLTGPAGKLFF. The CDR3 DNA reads TGTGCCAGCAGCTATCTGACAGGGCCCGCCGGGAAGCTGTTTTTT.